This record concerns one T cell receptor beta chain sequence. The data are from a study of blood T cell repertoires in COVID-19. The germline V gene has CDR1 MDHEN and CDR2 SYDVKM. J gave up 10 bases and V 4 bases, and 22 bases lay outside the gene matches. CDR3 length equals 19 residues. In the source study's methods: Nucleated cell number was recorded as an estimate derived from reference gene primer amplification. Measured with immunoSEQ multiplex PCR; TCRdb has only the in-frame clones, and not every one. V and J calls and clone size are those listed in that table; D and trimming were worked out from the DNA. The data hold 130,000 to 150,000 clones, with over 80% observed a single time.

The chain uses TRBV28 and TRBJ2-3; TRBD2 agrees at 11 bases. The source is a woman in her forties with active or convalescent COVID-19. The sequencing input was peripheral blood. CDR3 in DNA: TGTGCCAGCAGTTCGCGAGGGGGCGCGGGACTAGCGGCCGGGGTGGCGCAGTATTTT. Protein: CASSSRGGAGLAAGVAQYF.